This passage covers 5 T cell receptor beta chains from one sample sequenced in a study of shared clonotypes between healthy human individuals. Generated by immunoSEQ multiplex PCR, the TCRdb table keeps only in-frame clones and is missing some. Among some 2,000,000 clones, nearly 97% were seen once, and the ten largest hold roughly 0.13%. Sample: naive CD4+ T cells sorted from blood. This sample's subset: CD45RA+ positively selected. The receptors originated from a man aged 18 to 29 in good health.

The CDR3 reads CASSLKRNTGELFF. In DNA, the CDR3 is TGTGCCAGCAGCTTAAAGCGGAACACCGGGGAGCTGTTTTTT. The chain is built from TRBV7-2 and TRBJ2-2; D is unclear. CDR3 size: 14 residues. Germline V gene lookup returns CDR1 SGHTA and CDR2 FQGNSA. Trimming shortened V by 2 bases and J by 1 base, and 5 bases separated the two germline ends.

The chain carries TRBV6-1 and TRBJ1-1; maybe TRBD1 (5 bases). The CDR3 length is 14 residues. Trimming stripped 10 bases from V and 10 bases from J, with 25 bases between. In germline, CDR1 is MNHNS, CDR2 SASEGT. CDR3: CATYAGAPEVGAFF. DNA of the CDR3: TGTGCCACCTATGCCGGGGCCCCTGAAGTCGGAGCTTTCTTT.

V usage is TRBV6-5 and J usage is TRBJ2-3, with D tentatively TRBD2 (5 bases). The CDR3 is made up of 14 amino acids. CDR1 and CDR2 (germline): MNHEY, SVGAGI. With 0 bases removed from V and 6 bases from J, the gap between germline ends came to 10 bases. The CDR3 reads CASSYSIPGDTQYF. CDR3 bases: TGTGCCAGCAGTTACTCGATACCGGGGGATACGCAGTATTTT.

The chain combines TRBV6-6 with TRBJ2-5; TRBD2 matches 11 bases. The V gene end was trimmed by 7 bases and the J gene end by 4 bases; junction bases not matched to a gene: 8. Germline-derived CDR1 and CDR2 are MNHNY and SVGAGI (reference sequence). The CDR3 has 15 residues. The CDR3 bases are TGTGCCAGCACCCCCCTTCTAGCGGGAGGAGAGACCCAGTACTTC. The encoded protein is CASTPLLAGGETQYF.

In this sample, this clone turned up once. The sample carries other DNA sequences with the same CDR3. This rearrangement joins TRBV9 to TRBJ1-5; D not resolved. This CDR3 spans 13 amino acids. Trimming removed 2 bases at V and 3 bases at J, with 6 bases between. Germline V CDR1 and CDR2: SGDLS, YYNGEE. The CDR3 sequence: CASSVGINQPQHF. CDR3 nucleotides: TGTGCCAGCAGCGTCGGAATCAATCAGCCCCAGCATTTT.